This passage covers 32 T cell receptor beta chains from one sample sequenced in a study of cytomegalovirus exposure and HLA in healthy donors. The primer mix had 60 Vbeta and 13 Jbeta primers. The data were produced by immunoSEQ multiplex PCR, yet TCRdb's version contains in-frame clones alone and is incomplete. The sample holds roughly 200,000 clones, around 80% seen once. Sequencing was performed on PBMCs. The receptors were gathered from a young woman in good health and CMV-seropositive.

The chain joins TRBV27 to TRBJ1-2; D possibly corresponds to TRBD1 (6 bases). The V gene lost 7 bases and the J gene lost 4 bases, with 22 bases spanning the gap. Germline V lookup: CDR1 MNHEY, CDR2 SMNVEV (reference sequence). This CDR3 has 16 residues. Here the CDR3 reads CASTPQGSPLIYGYTF. CDR3 coding DNA: TGTGCCAGCACCCCCCAGGGGAGCCCTTTAATCTATGGCTACACCTTC.

J is TRBJ2-1 and V is TRBV13; D perhaps matches TRBD1 (5 bases). The CDR3 extends over 12 amino acids. V lost 3 bases and J lost 6, with 6 bases in between. Germline CDR1 and CDR2: PRHDT and FYEKMQ (reference sequence). CDR3 DNA sequence: TGTGCCAGCAGCTTCCAGGGCAATGAGCAGTTCTTC. It yields the protein CASSFQGNEQFF.

This clone has only a few counts. The chain uses TRBV5-4 and TRBJ2-1; TRBD1 matches at 10 bases. V was pared by 3 bases and J by 4 bases, with 4 bases of the junction left unmatched. The germline CDR1 and CDR2 sequences are SGHNT and YYREEE (reference sequence). This CDR3 spans 15 amino acids. CDR3 region: CASSSGQGTYNEQFF. CDR3 coding DNA: TGTGCCAGCAGCTCGGGACAGGGGACGTACAATGAGCAGTTCTTC.

Points on this clone: The same CDR3 also results from other DNA sequences found in this sample. The chain links TRBV29-1 to TRBJ2-7; 9 nucleotides align to TRBD1. V was clipped by 4 bases and J by 2 bases; unmatched bases: 3. The CDR3 extends over 13 amino acids. Germline V gene lookup returns CDR1 SQVTM and CDR2 ANQGSEA. The CDR3 nucleotides read TGCAGCGTTGGGGGACAGGGTGCCTACGAGCAGTACTTC. Its protein is CSVGGQGAYEQYF.

The genes are TRBV9 and TRBJ1-1; TRBD1 matches 9 bases. CDR3 length equals 15 residues. The V gene end was trimmed by 0 bases and the J gene end by 11 bases; junction bases not matched to a gene: 11. CDR1 is SGDLS, CDR2 YYNGEE, per germline. The CDR3 DNA sequence: TGTGCCAGCAGCGTAGGGGGGGATACACAGGGGGCGGCTTTCTTT. This gives the protein CASSVGGDTQGAAFF. Full variable domain (missing parts from reference TRBV9 and TRBJ1-1): DSGVTQTPKHLITATGQRVTLRCSPRSGDLSVYWYQQSLDQGLQFLIQYYNGEERAKGNILERFSAQQFPDLHSELNLSSLELGDSALYFCASSVGGDTQGAAFFGQGTRLTVV.

This clone was recorded a few times. The V gene is TRBV4-3, the J gene TRBJ2-1; D remains unclear. Trimming removed 0 bases at V and 10 bases at J, with 19 bases between. The CDR3 has 16 amino acids. CDR1 is LGHNA, CDR2 YSLEER, per germline. The CDR3 spells CASSQDRGSRPWEQFF. The CDR3 nucleotides read TGCGCCAGCAGCCAAGATCGTGGTAGCCGCCCATGGGAGCAGTTCTTC.

The rearrangement uses TRBV2 and TRBJ2-1; D not resolved. This CDR3 comprises 14 residues. The germline V and J ends were trimmed by 6 bases and 0 bases, with 9 bases remaining between them. Germline assignment: CDR1 SNHLY and CDR2 FYNNEI. The CDR3 coding sequence is TGTGCCAGCAGGTCTTTTAGCTCCTACAATGAGCAGTTCTTC. Amino acids: CASRSFSSYNEQFF.

This clone appeared a single time. V and J are TRBV9 and TRBJ1-2; D call uncertain. The germline V gene has CDR1 SGDLS and CDR2 YYNGEE. The length of the CDR3 is 13 residues. Trimming removed 0 bases at V and 8 bases at J, with 11 bases between. The DNA for the CDR3 is TGTGCCAGCAGCGTAGATTTGGTGGGCGGCTACACCTTC. Translated, it gives CASSVDLVGGYTF.

The chain employs TRBV18 and TRBJ2-2; 7 bases fit TRBD1. Trimming cost V 6 bases and J 0 bases; bases outside gene matches: 7. The CDR3 is 16 amino acids. Germline V gives CDR1 KGHSH, CDR2 LQKENI. This CDR3 reads CASSQTGTANTGELFF. The CDR3 nucleotides read TGTGCCAGCTCGCAGACCGGGACAGCGAACACCGGGGAGCTGTTTTTT. The full variable domain, with the rest looked up from reference TRBV18 and TRBJ2-2, is NAGVMQNPRHLVRRRGQEARLRCSPMKGHSHVYWYRQLPEEGLKFMVYLQKENIIDESGMPKERFSAEFPKEGPSILRIQQVVRGDSAAYFCASSQTGTANTGELFFGEGSRLTVL.

V is TRBV5-1 and J is TRBJ2-1; unclear D gene. Trimming removed 5 bases at V and 0 bases at J, with 12 bases between. The CDR3 totals 15 residues. Germline CDR1 SGHRS, CDR2 YFSETQ. The CDR3 spells CASSTWSSSYNEQFF. As DNA, the CDR3 is TGCGCCAGCAGTACCTGGAGTAGCTCCTACAATGAGCAGTTCTTC. Combining the CDR3 with reference TRBV5-1 and TRBJ2-1 gives the whole variable domain KAGVTQTPRYLIKTRGQQVTLSCSPISGHRSVSWYQQTPGQGLQFLFEYFSETQRNKGNFPGRFSGRQFSNSRSEMNVSTLELGDSALYLCASSTWSSSYNEQFFGPGTRLTVL.

V is TRBV6-6 and J is TRBJ1-4; D is uncertain. V was shortened by 5 bases and J by 10 bases, with 14 bases between the two germline ends. CDR1 and CDR2 from the germline V gene are MNHNY and SVGAGI (reference sequence). The CDR3 is 13 residues long. CDR3 in amino acids: CASSQREAGKLFF. The CDR3 DNA sequence: TGTGCCAGCAGTCAAAGGGAGGCGGGAAAACTGTTTTTT.

This rearrangement joins TRBV6-1 to TRBJ2-7, with 7 bases aligning to TRBD1. V dropped 2 bases and J dropped 5; count of bases not matched to a gene: 3. The germline gives CDR1 MNHNS, CDR2 SASEGT. The CDR3 totals 13 residues. This CDR3 reads CASSETGVHEQYF. The CDR3 DNA sequence: TGTGCCAGCAGTGAAACAGGGGTACACGAGCAGTACTTC.

V is TRBV2 and J is TRBJ2-7; unclear D gene. With 2 bases removed from V and 0 bases from J, the gap between germline ends came to 8 bases. Germline CDR1 SNHLY, CDR2 FYNNEI. The CDR3 length is 14 residues. The DNA for the CDR3 is TGTGCCAGCAGTGAAAGCCATACCTCCTACGAGCAGTACTTC. It codes for CASSESHTSYEQYF.

This clone turned up a few times. The V and J genes are TRBV2 and TRBJ2-3; 9 nucleotides agree with TRBD2. In germline, CDR1 is SNHLY, CDR2 FYNNEI. V lost 7 bases and J lost 6; bases outside the gene matches: 5. CDR3 length: 13 amino acids. DNA of the CDR3: TGTGCCAGCAACGGACTAGCGACCGATACGCAGTATTTT. Protein product: CASNGLATDTQYF.

This clone has a handful of counts. This rearrangement joins TRBV6-1 to TRBJ2-7, with TRBD1 matching over 10 bases. CDR3 size: 13 residues. The ends lost 7 bases at V and 7 bases at J; junction bases unmatched: 7. Germline loops: CDR1 MNHNS, CDR2 SASEGT. The CDR3: CASTTTGGREQYF. Written as DNA, the CDR3 is TGTGCCAGCACCACGACAGGGGGCAGGGAGCAGTACTTC.

This chain uses TRBV7-2 with TRBJ1-3; perhaps TRBD1 as D (6 bases). In germline, CDR1 is SGHTA, CDR2 FQGNSA. Trimming took off 5 bases at V and 2 bases at J, with 10 bases between the two ends. This CDR3 is built from 14 residues. CDR3 region: CASSQQGTGNTIYF. CDR3 bases: TGTGCCAGCAGCCAACAGGGAACTGGAAACACCATATATTTT.

The chain has TRBV11-3 and TRBJ2-5, with 12 bases lining up with TRBD2. CDR1 and CDR2 (germline): SGHNT, YENEEA. This CDR3 is 16 amino acids long. Trimming removed 5 bases from V and 1 base from J; junction bases left unmatched: 5. The CDR3 reads CASSPRLAGAQETQYF. The CDR3, as DNA: TGTGCCAGCAGCCCGCGACTAGCGGGGGCCCAAGAGACCCAGTACTTC.

This clone occurred once. The rearrangement joins TRBV6-6 to TRBJ2-1, with D perhaps matching TRBD2 (7 bases). V lost 7 bases and J lost 2, with 15 bases in between. CDR3 length: 15 residues. Germline V gene data show CDR1 as MNHNY and CDR2 as SVGAGI (reference sequence). CDR3 nucleotides: TGTGCCAGCATCTTCGCGGGGGCTACCTACAATGAGCAGTTCTTC. Translating gives CASIFAGATYNEQFF.

V usage is TRBV6-5 and J usage is TRBJ1-4, with TRBD1 identical over 8 bases. Germline-derived CDR1 and CDR2 are MNHEY and SVGAGI. The junction had 3 bases not matched to a gene; V was cut back by 5 bases and J by 4 bases. The CDR3 is 14 amino acids. DNA for the CDR3: TGTGCCAGCAGTCGGACAGGGTTTAATGAAAAACTGTTTTTT. Amino acid sequence: CASSRTGFNEKLFF.

The chain recombines TRBV4-3 with TRBJ1-1; 8 nucleotides line up with TRBD1. The CDR3 sequence is 15 residues long. Germline trimming cut 4 bases from V and 5 bases from J; bases unmatched to any gene: 9. Germline lookup yields CDR1 LGHNA and CDR2 YSLEER. CDR3 sequence (DNA): TGCGCCAGCAGCCCGGAGGGGACAGGCTTAACTGAAGCTTTCTTT. Amino acids: CASSPEGTGLTEAFF.

The chain uses TRBV4-1 and TRBJ2-5; weak D call: TRBD2 (6 bases). The CDR3 covers 15 residues. Deletions cut 0 bases from V and 2 bases from J, with 10 bases between. In germline, CDR1 is MGHRA, CDR2 YSYEKL. This chain's CDR3 is CASSQEGREQETQYF. CDR3 DNA sequence: TGCGCCAGCAGCCAAGAAGGGCGGGAACAAGAGACCCAGTACTTC.

The rearrangement uses TRBV19 and TRBJ1-1, with 7 bases fitting TRBD1. The ends lost 0 bases at V and 6 bases at J; junction bases unmatched: 4. The CDR3 runs 14 residues. Germline loops: CDR1 LNHDA, CDR2 SQIVND (reference sequence). Written as DNA, the CDR3 is TGTGCCAGTAGTATAGATTCAGGGGGAGCTGAAGCTTTCTTT. Translated: CASSIDSGGAEAFF.

The chain combines TRBV27 with TRBJ2-7; 9 bases map to TRBD2. Germline V CDR1 and CDR2: MNHEY, SMNVEV (reference sequence). V gave up 3 bases and J gave up 1 base; unmatched junction bases: 7. This CDR3 is 16 amino acids long. The CDR3 DNA reads TGTGCCAGCAGTTTCAATTCAGGACTAGCGTCCTACGAGCAGTACTTC. Amino acids: CASSFNSGLASYEQYF.

This chain joins TRBV20-1 and TRBJ1-2, with D possibly matching TRBD1 (6 bases). The germline CDR1 and CDR2 sequences are DFQATT and SNEGSKA (reference sequence). V shed 6 bases and J shed 13 bases, with 18 bases lying between them. This CDR3 contains 11 residues. The CDR3 sequence is CSADLIQGITF. DNA of the CDR3: TGCAGTGCGGACCTCATACAGGGTATCACCTTC.

The chain recombines TRBV6-5 with TRBJ2-1; D gene uncertain. Germline CDR1 MNHEY, CDR2 SVGAGI. The CDR3 covers 14 residues. Trimming left V 2 bases short and J 6 bases short, with 11 bases between. CDR3 sequence reads: CASSYGQASNEQFF. DNA of the CDR3: TGTGCCAGCAGTTACGGTCAGGCTTCCAATGAGCAGTTCTTC.

The V and J genes are TRBV6-1 and TRBJ1-2; D not resolved. The CDR3 is 14 residues long. In germline, CDR1 is MNHNS, CDR2 SASEGT. Trimming shortened V by 2 bases and J by 2 bases, and 9 bases separated the two germline ends. In DNA, the CDR3 is TGTGCCAGCAGTGAAAAGCTGTTCAACTATGGCTACACCTTC. Translating gives CASSEKLFNYGYTF.

V gene TRBV5-4 combines with J gene TRBJ1-4, with D hard to call. Trimming stripped 3 bases from V and 4 bases from J, with 10 bases between. CDR3 size: 14 residues. CDR1 is SGHNT, CDR2 YYREEE, per germline (reference sequence). Here the CDR3 DNA reads TGTGCCAGCAGCTCACAAACAGTTAATGAAAAACTGTTTTTT. Translated, it gives CASSSQTVNEKLFF.

J is TRBJ1-2 and V is TRBV5-6; 9 bases match TRBD1. The germline CDR1 and CDR2 sequences are SGHDT and YYEEEE. CDR3 length equals 13 residues. The V segment lost 6 bases and the J segment 6 bases; nucleotides outside the gene matches: 6. The CDR3, as DNA: TGTGCCAGCACAAAGACAGGGGGGCATGGCTACACCTTC. Amino acids: CASTKTGGHGYTF.

This sequence joins TRBV5-5 and TRBJ1-6; no reliable D call. This CDR3 has 14 residues. CDR1 and CDR2 (germline): SGHKS, YYEKEE (reference sequence). V was shortened by 1 base and J by 6 bases, with 8 bases between the two germline ends. CDR3 protein: CASSLIAGNSPLHF. The DNA for the CDR3 is TGTGCCAGCAGCTTGATAGCGGGTAATTCACCCCTCCACTTT.

This clone was detected only once. The chain has TRBV10-3 and TRBJ2-3; 10 bases align to TRBD2. Per the germline V gene, CDR1 is ENHRY and CDR2 is SYGVKD. This CDR3 spans 14 amino acids. Trimming removed 3 bases from V and 6 bases from J; junction bases left unmatched: 3. The CDR3 sequence is CAISEGTSADTQYF. The CDR3 DNA follows: TGTGCCATCAGTGAAGGGACTAGCGCGGATACGCAGTATTTT.

This rearrangement joins TRBV11-2 to TRBJ1-2, with a weak D call TRBD1 (5 bases). This CDR3 has 14 residues. Between the trimmed V and J ends, which lost 3 bases and 8 bases, there was a span of 16 bases. From germline, CDR1 is SGHAT and CDR2 FQNNGV. The CDR3 DNA reads as TGTGCCAGCAGCTTTGTTCGGGGACTATGGGGCTACACCTTC. Its protein product is CASSFVRGLWGYTF.

The chain employs TRBV7-9 and TRBJ1-1; no firm D call. CDR3 length: 11 amino acids. V was shortened by 4 bases and J by 4 bases, with 4 bases between the two germline ends. The V gene's germline CDR1 is SEHNR and CDR2 FQNEAQ (reference sequence). CDR3 nucleotide sequence: TGTGCCAGCAGCTCCCTCACTGAAGCTTTCTTT. This translates into CASSSLTEAFF.